This T cell receptor (beta chain) was identified in a study of shared clonotypes between healthy human individuals. The repertoire was sequenced with immunoSEQ multiplex PCR; TCRdb's copy has only in-frame clones and lacks some. This sample has more than 2 million clones, with roughly 95% found just once. A single count supports this clone. The study drew its donors from healthy HIV-negative adults without recent acute infections or vaccinations. Deletions cut 5 bases from V and 3 bases from J, with 17 bases between. Germline CDR1 reads SGHTA; CDR2 reads FQGNSA. This CDR3 spans 15 amino acids. The V call is TRBV7-2, the J call TRBJ2-7, with D possibly being TRBD1 (6 bases). The sequenced sample was naive CD4+ T cells sorted from blood. The subset is: CD45RA+ positively selected. This receptor was obtained from a man between 18 and 29 years old in good health. CDR3 region: CASSPTGQLNYEQYF. The CDR3 bases are TGTGCCAGCAGCCCTACGGGACAACTAAACTACGAGCAGTACTTC.